This TCR beta chain was obtained from a study of memory CD8 T cells in hepatitis C reinfection (dated 2017 in TCRdb). For the wider study: Three donors spontaneously resolved two consecutive HCV infections, while two donors cleared a primary infection but became chronically infected after reinfection. HCV reinfection was defined as a positive HCV RNA test following two negative tests taken at least 60 days apart. Pre-reinfection samples were obtained between 55 and 20 weeks before detection of reinfection. The study tracked the TCR beta repertoire of virus-specific CD8 T cells longitudinally across an HCV reinfection episode in about 5 donors. A few reinfection cases with stored pre-reinfection samples were identified between about 2009 and 2013. In the reinfection study, participants with a resolved prior HCV infection were followed up every 3 months.

CDR1 and CDR2, looked up from the germline V gene, are SNHLY and FYNNEI. The CDR3 measures 14 amino acids from cysteine to phenylalanine. Just CDR3 DNA is preserved here, 42 bases in frame from base 1. At the junction V is shortened by 6 bases and J by 5 bases, with 16 bases in between. Results and caveats for the whole study, not just this receptor: Because the study included only a few donors, definitive conclusions about public clonotypes linked to secondary clearance could not be reached.

With respect to this clone: Its antigen remains unidentified. There are no base qualities to consult, and no much larger clone falls within one base.

Library creation used the immunoSEQ multiplex PCR assay. Genomic DNA was extracted from sorted cells, and the TCR beta V, D and J regions were sequenced by Adaptive Biotechnologies' automated high-throughput method. A two-step, bias-controlled multiplex PCR was used to amplify the CDR3 regions. Amplified TCR beta libraries were sequenced on an Illumina instrument. From the authors' description of their analysis: The demultiplexed reads were processed to cut down on amplification and sequencing bias, and the IMGT database was used to assign CDR3 sequences to gene families. Repertoire data were analyzed with ImmunoSEQ software version 2.0. Out-of-frame sequences and sequences containing stop codons in the CDR3 were removed from the clonotype lists. Any clonotype with a frequency under 0.01% was left out, since that frequency corresponded to less than one cell. To get richness, observed richness was divided by input cell number, while evenness came from dividing Shannon entropy by log observed richness. To measure repertoire diversity and how similar the repertoire was between time points, Simpson diversity and Morisita-Horn overlap indices were applied. Clonotypes were grouped as dominant (>1%), sub-dominant (0.5-0.99%), low abundance (0.1-0.49%) or lowest abundance (<0.1%). For the germline index, total nucleotide additions were subtracted from total CDR3 length, and that difference was then divided by total CDR3 length. TCRdb took over this immuneACCESS table, retaining in-frame rearrangements with V and J assigned. Such tables are incomplete; in checked studies, under half of the missing clones stem from an unresolved V gene, and the remainder is unexplained. V, J and clone size were drawn from that table, and D and trimming were deduced from the DNA. Counted in this sample were approximately 52,000 clones; roughly 90% of them appeared once. The ten largest clones represent 1% of the sample.

Explained via the paper, the time point label denotes: pre-reinfection, 55 to 20 weeks before reinfection detection. TCR sequencing was performed on the sorted cells directly ex vivo, without any in vitro expansion beforehand. The donors were people who inject drugs and were enrolled in Canada's Montreal Acute Hepatitis C Cohort Study (HEPCO). As controls, total naive CD8 T cells were sorted as viable CD3+ CD8+ CD45RO- cells from a couple of donors at all three reinfection time points. Before sorting, cryopreserved peripheral blood mononuclear cells were thawed and used as the source for purifying CD8 T cells. The MACS CD8+ T cell Isolation Kit was used to enrich CD8 T cells by negative selection. A BD FACSAria II sorter with FACSDiva software was used for cell sorting, and FlowJo was used for data analysis.

The sequence derives from a man between 18 and 29 years old with hepatitis C virus infection. The sequenced material came from naive CD8+ T cells sorted from blood. Read against the paper, the sample's cell subset or site label means: total naive CD8+CD45RO- T cells. The chain is made from TRBV2 and TRBJ1-1, with TRBD1 tentatively as D gene (5 bases match). The nucleotide sequence is TGTGCCAGCAGCGGCCTGGAGGGGAGGACTGAAGCTTTCTTT. The translation is CASSGLEGRTEAFF.